A single TCR beta chain is shown here with its context. The data derive from a study of blood T cell repertoires in COVID-19. Individuals aged about 18 to 100 years were recruited from approximately 22 US areas. V gave up 4 bases and J gave up 7 bases; unmatched junction bases: 4. Germline V gene data show CDR1 as LGHNA and CDR2 as YSLEER. The CDR3 sequence is 14 residues long. In the study's own analysis: By means of reference gene primer amplification, nucleated cell counts were estimated. Libraries were prepared by immunoSEQ multiplex PCR; TCRdb keeps only in-frame clonotypes and omits some of them. V, J and clone size derive from that table, while D and trimming were established from the DNA sequence. The table includes under 150,000 clones, about 86% detected once.

The sequence was collected from a woman aged 45-60 years who had recovered from COVID-19. The source material was PBMCs or T cells enriched from blood (not recorded which). The chain uses TRBV4-3 and TRBJ1-6; 7 bases are shared with TRBD1. This chain's CDR3 is CASSPGTVNSPLHF. The DNA of the CDR3 is TGCGCCAGCAGCCCCGGGACAGTCAATTCACCCCTCCACTTT.